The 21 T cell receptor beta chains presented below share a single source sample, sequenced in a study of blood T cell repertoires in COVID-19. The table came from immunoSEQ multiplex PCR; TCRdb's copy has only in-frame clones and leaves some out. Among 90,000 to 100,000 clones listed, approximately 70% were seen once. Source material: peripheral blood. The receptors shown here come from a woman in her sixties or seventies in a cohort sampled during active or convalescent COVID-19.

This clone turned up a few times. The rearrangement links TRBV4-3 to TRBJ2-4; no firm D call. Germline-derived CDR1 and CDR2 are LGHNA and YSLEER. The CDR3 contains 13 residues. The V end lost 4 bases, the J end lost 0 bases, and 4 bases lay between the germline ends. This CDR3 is CASSPIAKNIQYF. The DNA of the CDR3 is TGCGCCAGCAGCCCCATAGCCAAAAACATTCAGTACTTC.

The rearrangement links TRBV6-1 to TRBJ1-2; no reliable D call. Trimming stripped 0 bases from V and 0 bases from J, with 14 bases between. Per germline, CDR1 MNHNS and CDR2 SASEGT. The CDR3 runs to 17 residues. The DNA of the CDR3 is TGTGCCAGCAGTGAAGCTTCGGGGTATACAACTAACTATGGCTACACCTTC. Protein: CASSEASGYTTNYGYTF.

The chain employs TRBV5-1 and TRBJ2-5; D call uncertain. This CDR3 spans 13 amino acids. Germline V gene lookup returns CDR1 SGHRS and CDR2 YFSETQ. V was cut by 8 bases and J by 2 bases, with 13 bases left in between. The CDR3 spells CASQLYPQETQYF. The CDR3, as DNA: TGCGCCAGTCAACTTTACCCACAAGAGACCCAGTACTTC.

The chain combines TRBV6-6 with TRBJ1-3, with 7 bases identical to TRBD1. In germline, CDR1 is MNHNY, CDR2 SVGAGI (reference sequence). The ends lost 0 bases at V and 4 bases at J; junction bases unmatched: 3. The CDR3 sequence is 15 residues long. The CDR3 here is CASSYSQGLGNTIYF. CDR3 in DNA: TGTGCCAGCAGTTACTCACAGGGGCTCGGAAACACCATATATTTT.

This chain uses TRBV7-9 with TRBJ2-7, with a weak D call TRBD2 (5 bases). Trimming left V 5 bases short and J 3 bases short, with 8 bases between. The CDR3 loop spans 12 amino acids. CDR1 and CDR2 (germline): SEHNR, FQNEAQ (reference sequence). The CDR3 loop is CASSQGSYEQYF. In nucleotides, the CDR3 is TGTGCCAGCAGCCAAGGGAGCTACGAGCAGTACTTC. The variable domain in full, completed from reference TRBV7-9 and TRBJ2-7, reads DTGVSQNPRHKITKRGQNVTFRCDPISEHNRLYWYRQTLGQGPEFLTYFQNEAQLEKSRLLSDRFSAERPKGSFSTLEIQRTEQGDSAMYLCASSQGSYEQYFGPGTRLTVT.

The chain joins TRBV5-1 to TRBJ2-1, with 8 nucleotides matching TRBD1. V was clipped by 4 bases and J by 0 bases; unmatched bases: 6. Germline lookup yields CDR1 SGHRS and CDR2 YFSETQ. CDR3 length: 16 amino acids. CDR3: CASSKGDRFSYNEQFF. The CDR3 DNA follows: TGCGCCAGCAGCAAAGGGGACAGGTTCTCCTACAATGAGCAGTTCTTC.

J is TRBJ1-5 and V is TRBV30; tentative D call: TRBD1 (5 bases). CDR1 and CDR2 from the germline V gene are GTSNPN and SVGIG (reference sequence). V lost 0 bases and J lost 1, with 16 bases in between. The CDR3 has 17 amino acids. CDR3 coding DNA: TGTGCCTGGAGTGTAACCGCCAGGGCACGGAGCAATCAGCCCCAGCATTTT. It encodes CAWSVTARARSNQPQHF.

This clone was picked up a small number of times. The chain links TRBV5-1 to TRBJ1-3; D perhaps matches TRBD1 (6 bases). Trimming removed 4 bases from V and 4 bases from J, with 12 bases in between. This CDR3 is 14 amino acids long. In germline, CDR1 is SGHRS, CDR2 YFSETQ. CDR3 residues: CASSPRTDGNTIYF. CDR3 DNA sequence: TGCGCCAGCAGCCCAAGGACAGACGGAAACACCATATATTTT.

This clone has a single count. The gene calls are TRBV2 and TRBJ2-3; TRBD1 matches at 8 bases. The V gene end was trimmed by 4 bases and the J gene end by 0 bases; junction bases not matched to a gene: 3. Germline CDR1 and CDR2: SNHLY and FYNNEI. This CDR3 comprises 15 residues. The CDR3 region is CASSGTGSSTDTQYF. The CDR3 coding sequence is TGTGCCAGCAGTGGGACAGGGTCTAGCACAGATACGCAGTATTTT.

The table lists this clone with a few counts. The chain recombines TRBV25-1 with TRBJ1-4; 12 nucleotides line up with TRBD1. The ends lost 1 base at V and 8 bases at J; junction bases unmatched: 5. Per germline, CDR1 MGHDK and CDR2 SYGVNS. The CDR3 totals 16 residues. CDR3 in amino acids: CASSELGQGAGEKLFF. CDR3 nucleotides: TGTGCCAGCAGTGAATTGGGACAGGGGGCCGGGGAAAAACTGTTTTTT.

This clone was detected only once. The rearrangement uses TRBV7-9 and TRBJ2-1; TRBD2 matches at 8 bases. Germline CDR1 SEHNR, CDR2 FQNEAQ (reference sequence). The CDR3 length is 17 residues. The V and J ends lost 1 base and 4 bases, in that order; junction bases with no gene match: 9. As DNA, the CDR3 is TGTGCCAGCAGCTTAGTGTACGCAGCGGGGGCTTACAATGAGCAGTTCTTC. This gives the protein CASSLVYAAGAYNEQFF.

In nucleotides, the CDR3 is TGTGCCAGCAGTTTATGGGCCGCCTCAGCGGGGGGCCCCACAGATACGCAGTATTTT. Amino acids: CASSLWAASAGGPTDTQYF. The V and J genes are TRBV28 and TRBJ2-3, with 9 bases lining up with TRBD2. J lost 2 bases, V lost 0 bases, and 12 bases had no gene match. This CDR3 is 19 amino acids long. Per germline, CDR1 MDHEN and CDR2 SYDVKM. The entire variable domain, with the rest obtained from reference TRBV28 and TRBJ2-3, is as follows: DVKVTQSSRYLVKRTGEKVFLECVQDMDHENMFWYRQDPGLGLRLIYFSYDVKMKEKGDIPEGYSVSREKKERFSLILESASTNQTSMYLCASSLWAASAGGPTDTQYFGPGTRLTVL.

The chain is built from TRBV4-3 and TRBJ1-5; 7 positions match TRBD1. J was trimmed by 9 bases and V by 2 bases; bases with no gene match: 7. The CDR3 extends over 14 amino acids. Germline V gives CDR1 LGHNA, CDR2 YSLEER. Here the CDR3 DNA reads TGCGCCAGCAGCCAAACGGACAGGTCTGGGCCCCAGCATTTT. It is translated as CASSQTDRSGPQHF.

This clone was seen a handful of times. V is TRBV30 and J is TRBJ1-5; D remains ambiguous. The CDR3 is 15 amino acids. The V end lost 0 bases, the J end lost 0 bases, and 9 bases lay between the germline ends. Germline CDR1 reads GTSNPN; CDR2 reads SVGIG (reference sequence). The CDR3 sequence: CAWSVSRNSNQPQHF. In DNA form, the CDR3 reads TGTGCCTGGAGTGTATCCAGGAATAGCAATCAGCCCCAGCATTTT. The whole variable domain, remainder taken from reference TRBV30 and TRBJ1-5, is SQTIHQWPATLVQPVGSPLSLECTVEGTSNPNLYWYRQAAGRGLQLLFYSVGIGQISSEVPQNLSASRPQDRQFILSSKKLLLSDSGFYLCAWSVSRNSNQPQHFGDGTRLSIL.

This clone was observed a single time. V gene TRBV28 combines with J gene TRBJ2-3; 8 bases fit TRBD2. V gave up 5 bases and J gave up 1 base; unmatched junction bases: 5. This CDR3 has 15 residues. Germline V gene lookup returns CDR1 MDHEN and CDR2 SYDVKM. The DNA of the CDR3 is TGTGCCAGCAGTGCACCAGCGGGGGGCACAGATACGCAGTATTTT. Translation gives CASSAPAGGTDTQYF.

The CDR3 DNA reads as TGTGCCAGCAGCCTAGGGACAGGGTATTCCAATGAGCAGTTCTTC. Translating gives CASSLGTGYSNEQFF. V usage is TRBV7-3 and J usage is TRBJ2-1; 9 bases match TRBD1. Germline values: CDR1 SGHTA, CDR2 FQGTGA. The CDR3 consists of 15 residues. V trimming: 5 bases; J trimming: 6 bases; junction bases outside the gene matches: 8.

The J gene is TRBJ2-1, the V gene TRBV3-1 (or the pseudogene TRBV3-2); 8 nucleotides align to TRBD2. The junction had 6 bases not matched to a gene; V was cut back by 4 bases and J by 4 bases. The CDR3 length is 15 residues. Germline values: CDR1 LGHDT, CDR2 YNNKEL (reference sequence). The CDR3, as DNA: TGTGCCAGCAGCCTTCGGCGGGGGGCTTACAATGAGCAGTTCTTC. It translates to CASSLRRGAYNEQFF.

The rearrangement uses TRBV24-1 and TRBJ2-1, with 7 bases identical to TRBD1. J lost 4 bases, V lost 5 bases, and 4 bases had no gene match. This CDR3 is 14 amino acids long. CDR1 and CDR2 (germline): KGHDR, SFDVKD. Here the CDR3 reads CATSGTGEYNEQFF. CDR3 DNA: TGTGCCACCAGTGGGACAGGAGAATACAATGAGCAGTTCTTC.

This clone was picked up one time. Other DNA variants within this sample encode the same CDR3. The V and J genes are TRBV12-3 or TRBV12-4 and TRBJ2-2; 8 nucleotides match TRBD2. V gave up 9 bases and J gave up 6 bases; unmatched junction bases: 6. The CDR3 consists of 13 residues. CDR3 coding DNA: TGTGCCAGTAGCGGGGTAGTCGCCGGGGAGCTGTTTTTT. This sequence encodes CASSGVVAGELFF.

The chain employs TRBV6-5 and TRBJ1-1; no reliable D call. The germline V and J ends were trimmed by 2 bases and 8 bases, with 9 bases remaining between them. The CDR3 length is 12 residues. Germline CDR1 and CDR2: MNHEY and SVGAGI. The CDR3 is CASSYRGSEAFF. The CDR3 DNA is TGTGCCAGCAGTTACCGTGGCTCAGAAGCTTTCTTT.

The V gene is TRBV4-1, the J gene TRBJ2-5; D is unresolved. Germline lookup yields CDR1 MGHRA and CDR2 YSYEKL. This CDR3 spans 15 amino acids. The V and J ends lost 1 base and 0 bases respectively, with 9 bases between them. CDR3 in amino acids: CASSQASSYQETQYF. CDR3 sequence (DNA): TGCGCCAGCAGCCAAGCGTCAAGCTACCAAGAGACCCAGTACTTC.